Here is one TCR beta chain with its context. Original data processing: The authors estimated nucleated cell counts from reference gene primer amplification. Libraries were prepared by immunoSEQ multiplex PCR; TCRdb keeps only in-frame clonotypes and omits some of them. V and J calls and clone size are as listed in that table; D and trimming were resolved from the DNA. This sample has 200,000 to 250,000 clones; approximately 86% occur once, and the top ten carry nearly 6.5%. This sample is drawn from a study of blood T cell repertoires in COVID-19. Study as a whole: PBMCs, B-cell-depleted T cells, or T cells provided the cDNA or gDNA that made up the material.

The junction had 0 bases not matched to a gene; V was cut back by 8 bases and J by 7 bases. CDR3 length: 12 residues. Germline CDR1 is SEHNR and CDR2 is FQNEAQ (reference sequence). Everyone who took part was roughly 18 to 89 years old, and they came from about two dozen US areas. Sequenced: PBMCs or T cells enriched from blood (not recorded which). The gene calls are TRBV7-9 and TRBJ1-6, with TRBD1 matching over 9 bases. This clonotype was obtained from a woman in her 30s with acute COVID-19. The CDR3 coding sequence is TGTGCCAGCGGACAGGGGAATTCACCCCTCCACTTT. This sequence encodes CASGQGNSPLHF.